There are many counts of the clone carrying this T cell receptor beta chain. Antigen: not known. These data come from a study of identical twins. Study observations and caveats: Carriage of fewer insertions was seen in abundant cord blood beta clonotypes, whereas memory repertoires showed none.

Germline CDR1 SGHRS, CDR2 YFSETQ. The CDR3 loop spans 13 amino acids. The V end lost 2 bases, the J end lost 5 bases, and 10 bases lay between the germline ends. TCRdb re-called the 5' RACE reads through MiXCR, storing one row per CDR3 protein. The sample shows 550,000 to 800,000 distinct CDR3 sequences, around 7.4% of them seen only once. These same data were also listed under a study on yellow fever vaccine responses in identical twins.

The rearrangement links TRBV5-1 to TRBJ2-5, with D possibly being TRBD2 (6 bases). The clonotype originates from a woman under 30 in good health. The source material was PBMCs. CDR3 bases: TGCGCCAGCAGCTTTTCCGGGAGTGAGACCCAGTACTTC. Translating it yields CASSFSGSETQYF.